This TCR beta chain stems from a study of PD-L1 blockade in urothelial cancer. Produced via immunoSEQ multiplex PCR; TCRdb's table is partial and in-frame only. Here the sample spans roughly 120,000 clones, roughly 90% being singletons. The trim removed 2 bases at V and 2 bases at J, leaving 16 bases unmatched. Germline V CDR1 and CDR2: SGDLS, YYNGEE. The CDR3 contains 21 residues. Time point noted: peripheral blood 6 weeks after treatment start. This sequence was found in a man between 60 and 70 years old with urothelial cancer. The starting material was PBMCs, obtained around atezolizumab (anti-PD-L1) treatment. This chain links TRBV9 with TRBJ2-6; 10 nucleotides agree with TRBD1. As DNA, the CDR3 is TGTGCCAGCAGCGTGACACCGGGACAGGGGCTGAGTGGCCCTGGGGCCAACGTCCTGACTTTC. Translating it yields CASSVTPGQGLSGPGANVLTF. Supplemented by reference TRBV9 and TRBJ2-6, the full variable domain reads DSGVTQTPKHLITATGQRVTLRCSPRSGDLSVYWYQQSLDQGLQFLIQYYNGEERAKGNILERFSAQQFPDLHSELNLSSLELGDSALYFCASSVTPGQGLSGPGANVLTFGAGSRLTVL.